A selection of T cell receptor beta chains follows, all from one sample in a study of blood T cell repertoires in COVID-19. Profiling relied on immunoSEQ multiplex PCR, and the TCRdb table lists in-frame clones only, not all of them. This sample has 170,000 or so clones, with roughly 80% found just once. Sequenced material: peripheral blood. The receptors stem from a human donor in a cohort sampled during active COVID-19. Both conserved end residues are part of each CDR3.

V gene: TRBV9
J gene: TRBJ1-2
CDR3 protein: CASSVSPTDGGHGYTF

V gene: TRBV19
J gene: TRBJ2-7
CDR3 protein: CASSIDPGTGAYEQYF

V gene: TRBV2
J gene: TRBJ2-3
CDR3 protein: CASKASGSVTDTQYF

V gene: TRBV5-4
J gene: TRBJ2-7
CDR3 protein: CASSPPGQGDYEQYF

V gene: TRBV3-1/TRBV3-2
J gene: TRBJ1-2
CDR3 protein: CASSQISGNYGYTF

V gene: TRBV6-2/TRBV6-3
J gene: TRBJ2-7
CDR3 protein: CASSFVVQGGDEQYF

V gene: TRBV7-3
J gene: TRBJ1-1
CDR3 protein: CASSVGVTGRAFF

V gene: TRBV6-2/TRBV6-3
J gene: TRBJ2-3
CDR3 protein: CASSYLAGGPVTDTQYF

V gene: TRBV19
J gene: TRBJ2-1
CDR3 protein: CASSRTSGRAPYNEQFF

V gene: TRBV3-1/TRBV3-2
J gene: TRBJ2-5
CDR3 protein: CASSQDAGGQETQYF

V gene: TRBV6-1
J gene: TRBJ1-2
CDR3 protein: CASSEAVGSNYGYTF

V gene: TRBV7-3
J gene: TRBJ2-1
CDR3 protein: CASSFSGRANEQFF

V gene: TRBV6-4
J gene: TRBJ1-4
CDR3 protein: CASSPGGSWDEKLFF

V gene: TRBV11-2
J gene: TRBJ2-5
CDR3 protein: CASSPQRVETQYF

V gene: TRBV10-3
J gene: TRBJ2-7
CDR3 protein: CAIPRTSGVREQYF

V gene: TRBV19
J gene: TRBJ1-2
CDR3 protein: CASSRANYGYTF

V gene: TRBV21-1
J gene: TRBJ1-1
CDR3 protein: CASSKKRRNTEAFF

V gene: TRBV7-2
J gene: TRBJ1-5
CDR3 protein: CASSLAQGSNQPQHF

V gene: TRBV10-3
J gene: TRBJ1-1
CDR3 protein: CAISPGTDMNTEAFF

V gene: TRBV6-5
J gene: TRBJ1-2
CDR3 protein: CASMGDSALYGYTF

V gene: TRBV28
J gene: TRBJ1-5
CDR3 protein: CASIPDRGLGHF

V gene: TRBV27
J gene: TRBJ2-5
CDR3 protein: CASSLWGQGAGETQYF

V gene: TRBV27
J gene: TRBJ1-1
CDR3 protein: CASSFGQPTEAFF

V gene: TRBV19
J gene: TRBJ2-1
CDR3 protein: CASSIRGTSGANEQFF

V gene: TRBV9
J gene: TRBJ2-7
CDR3 protein: CASSLGTGLSSYEQYF

V gene: TRBV6-5
J gene: TRBJ2-7
CDR3 protein: CASSPVGPHEQYF

V gene: TRBV6-6
J gene: TRBJ1-5
CDR3 protein: CASSYQDRVDQPQHF

V gene: TRBV9
J gene: TRBJ1-6
CDR3 protein: CASSVGETGSSPLHF

V gene: TRBV20-1
J gene: TRBJ2-1
CDR3 protein: CSASKTANNEQFF

V gene: TRBV29-1
J gene: TRBJ1-3
CDR3 protein: CSVGAGGGSGNTIYF

V gene: TRBV29-1
J gene: TRBJ1-3
CDR3 protein: CSAAQIGNTIYF

V gene: TRBV6-5
J gene: TRBJ1-6
CDR3 protein: CASRDRGLYNSPLHF

V gene: TRBV6-2/TRBV6-3
J gene: TRBJ2-7
CDR3 protein: CASSYGGTGAWEQYF

V gene: TRBV3-1/TRBV3-2
J gene: TRBJ2-7
CDR3 protein: CASSQAVYEQYF

V gene: TRBV5-8
J gene: TRBJ2-7
CDR3 protein: CASSLFTGRADYEQYF

V gene: TRBV5-1
J gene: TRBJ1-2
CDR3 protein: CASKAGGGRSYGYTF

V gene: TRBV4-1
J gene: TRBJ1-4
CDR3 protein: CASSPAGEINEKLFF

V gene: TRBV7-2
J gene: TRBJ1-5
CDR3 protein: CASSPRTALGPQHF

V gene: TRBV3-1/TRBV3-2
J gene: TRBJ1-5
CDR3 protein: CASSQGGGDQPQHF

V gene: TRBV5-1
J gene: TRBJ2-5
CDR3 protein: CASSISGLAGQETQYF

V gene: TRBV27
J gene: TRBJ2-7
CDR3 protein: CASGTSGRWEQYF

V gene: TRBV19
J gene: TRBJ1-3
CDR3 protein: CASTLAGTYSGNTIYF

V gene: TRBV6-5
J gene: TRBJ2-3
CDR3 protein: CAIVGGAGDTQYF

V gene: TRBV11-2
J gene: TRBJ2-3
CDR3 protein: CASSLSLSTDTQYF

V gene: TRBV3-1/TRBV3-2
J gene: TRBJ2-1
CDR3 protein: CASGRLAGGPWEQFF

V gene: TRBV4-3
J gene: TRBJ2-6
CDR3 protein: CASSQGDSTSGANVLTF

V gene: TRBV7-2
J gene: TRBJ2-5
CDR3 protein: CASSLVAGGNQETQYF

V gene: TRBV9
J gene: TRBJ1-6
CDR3 protein: CASSVGGGNSPLHF